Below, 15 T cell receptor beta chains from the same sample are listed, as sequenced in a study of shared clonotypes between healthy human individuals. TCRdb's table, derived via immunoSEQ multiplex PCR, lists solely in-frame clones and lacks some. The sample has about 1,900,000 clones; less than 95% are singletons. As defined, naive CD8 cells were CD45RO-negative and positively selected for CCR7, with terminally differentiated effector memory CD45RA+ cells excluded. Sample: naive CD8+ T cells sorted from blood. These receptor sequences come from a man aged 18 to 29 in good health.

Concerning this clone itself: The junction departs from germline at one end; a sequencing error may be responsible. The chain's CDR3 is CASSQVTVGYGCTF. The CDR3, as DNA: TGCGCCAGCAGCCAAGTCACCGTTGGCTATGGCTGCACCTTC. The chain uses TRBV4-1 and TRBJ1-2; no definite D call. The CDR3 sequence is 14 residues long. The germline gives CDR1 MGHRA, CDR2 YSYEKL.

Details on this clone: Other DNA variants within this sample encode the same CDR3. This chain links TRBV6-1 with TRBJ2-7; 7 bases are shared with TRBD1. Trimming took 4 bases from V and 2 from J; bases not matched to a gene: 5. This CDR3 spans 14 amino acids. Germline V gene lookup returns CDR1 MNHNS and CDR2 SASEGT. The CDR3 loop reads CASSARGTAYEQYF. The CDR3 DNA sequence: TGTGCCAGCAGTGCTAGGGGGACAGCCTACGAGCAGTACTTC.

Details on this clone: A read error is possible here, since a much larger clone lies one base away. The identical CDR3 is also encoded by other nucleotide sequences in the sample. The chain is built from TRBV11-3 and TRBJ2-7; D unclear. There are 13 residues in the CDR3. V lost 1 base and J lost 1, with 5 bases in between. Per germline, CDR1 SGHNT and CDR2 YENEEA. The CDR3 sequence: CASSLAPSYEQYF. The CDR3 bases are TGTGCCAGCAGCTTAGCCCCGTCCTACGAGCAGTACTTC.

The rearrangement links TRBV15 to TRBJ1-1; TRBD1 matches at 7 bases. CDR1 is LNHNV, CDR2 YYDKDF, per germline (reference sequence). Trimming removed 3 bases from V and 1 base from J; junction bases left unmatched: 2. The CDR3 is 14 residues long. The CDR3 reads CATSSGTENTEAFF. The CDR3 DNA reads TGTGCCACCAGCAGCGGGACAGAGAACACTGAAGCTTTCTTT.

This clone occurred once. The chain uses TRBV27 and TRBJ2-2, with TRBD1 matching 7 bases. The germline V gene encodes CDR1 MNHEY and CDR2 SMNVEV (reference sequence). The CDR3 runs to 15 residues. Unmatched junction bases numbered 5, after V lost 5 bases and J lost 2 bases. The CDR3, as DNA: TGTGCCAGCAGTGTCGGGACAGACAACACCGGGGAGCTGTTTTTT. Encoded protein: CASSVGTDNTGELFF.

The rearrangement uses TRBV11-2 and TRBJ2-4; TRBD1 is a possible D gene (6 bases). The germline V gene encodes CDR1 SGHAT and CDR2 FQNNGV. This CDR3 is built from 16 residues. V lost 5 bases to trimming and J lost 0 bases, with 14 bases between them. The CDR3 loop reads CASSDRTDLAKNIQYF. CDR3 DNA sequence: TGTGCCAGCAGCGACCGGACAGATCTAGCCAAAAACATTCAGTACTTC.

CDR3 sequence: CASSLALVGARGDTQYF. CDR3 nucleotide sequence: TGTGCCAGCAGCTTAGCCCTGGTGGGGGCCCGAGGAGATACGCAGTATTTT. The gene calls are TRBV7-9 and TRBJ2-3; D might be TRBD1 (6 bases). The V end was cut by 0 bases, the J end by 5 bases, with 18 bases between. Germline V gene data show CDR1 as SEHNR and CDR2 as FQNEAQ (reference sequence). CDR3 length equals 17 residues. The full variable domain, in which reference TRBV7-9 and TRBJ2-3 provide the parts outside the CDR3, is DTGVSQNPRHKITKRGQNVTFRCDPISEHNRLYWYRQTLGQGPEFLTYFQNEAQLEKSRLLSDRFSAERPKGSFSTLEIQRTEQGDSAMYLCASSLALVGARGDTQYFGPGTRLTVL.

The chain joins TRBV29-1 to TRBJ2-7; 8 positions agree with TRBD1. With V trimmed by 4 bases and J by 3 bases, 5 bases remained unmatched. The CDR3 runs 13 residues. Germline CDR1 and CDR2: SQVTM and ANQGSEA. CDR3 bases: TGCAGCGTTGCGGACAGGGAGAACTACGAGCAGTACTTC. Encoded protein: CSVADRENYEQYF.

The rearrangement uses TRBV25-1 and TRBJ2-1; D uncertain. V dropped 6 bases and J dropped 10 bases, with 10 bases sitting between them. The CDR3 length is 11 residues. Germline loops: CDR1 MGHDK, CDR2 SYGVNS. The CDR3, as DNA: TGTGCCAGCAGAGGGCCACGGGAGCAGTTCTTC. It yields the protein CASRGPREQFF.

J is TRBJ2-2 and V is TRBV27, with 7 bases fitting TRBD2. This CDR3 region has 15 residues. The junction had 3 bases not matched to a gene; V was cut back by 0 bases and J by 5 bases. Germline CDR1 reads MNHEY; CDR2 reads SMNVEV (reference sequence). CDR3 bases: TGTGCCAGCAGTTTATCGCAGGGAGGGACCGGGGAGCTGTTTTTT. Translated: CASSLSQGGTGELFF.

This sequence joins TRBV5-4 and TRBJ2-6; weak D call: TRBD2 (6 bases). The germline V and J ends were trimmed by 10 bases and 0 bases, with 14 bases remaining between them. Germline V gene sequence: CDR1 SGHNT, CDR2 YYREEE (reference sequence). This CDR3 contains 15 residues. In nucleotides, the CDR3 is TGTGCCTACCGGGACTCGAGCTCTGGGGCCAACGTCCTGACTTTC. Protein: CAYRDSSSGANVLTF.

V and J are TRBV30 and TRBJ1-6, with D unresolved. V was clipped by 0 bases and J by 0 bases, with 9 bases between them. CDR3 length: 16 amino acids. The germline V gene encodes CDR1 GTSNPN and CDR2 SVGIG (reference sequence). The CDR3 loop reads CAWSVPRFSYNSPLHF. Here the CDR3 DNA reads TGTGCCTGGAGTGTCCCCAGATTCTCCTATAATTCACCCCTCCACTTT.

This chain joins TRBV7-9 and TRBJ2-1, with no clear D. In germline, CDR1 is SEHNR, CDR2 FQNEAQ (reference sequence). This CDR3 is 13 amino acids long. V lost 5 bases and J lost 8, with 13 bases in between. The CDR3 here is CASSPSGSHEQFF. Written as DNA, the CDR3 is TGTGCCAGCAGCCCCTCAGGAAGCCATGAGCAGTTCTTC. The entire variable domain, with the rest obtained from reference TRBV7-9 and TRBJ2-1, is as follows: DTGVSQNPRHKITKRGQNVTFRCDPISEHNRLYWYRQTLGQGPEFLTYFQNEAQLEKSRLLSDRFSAERPKGSFSTLEIQRTEQGDSAMYLCASSPSGSHEQFFGPGTRLTVL.

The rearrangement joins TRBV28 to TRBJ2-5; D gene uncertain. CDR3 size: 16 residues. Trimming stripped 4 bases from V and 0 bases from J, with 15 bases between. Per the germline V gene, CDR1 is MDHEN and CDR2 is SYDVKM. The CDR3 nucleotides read TGTGCCAGCAGTTCCCCGGACGGAATGTACCAAGAGACCCAGTACTTC. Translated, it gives CASSSPDGMYQETQYF.

CDR3 region: CASSAGQFNYGYTF. DNA for the CDR3: TGTGCCAGCAGTGCGGGACAGTTTAACTATGGCTACACCTTC. This chain joins TRBV25-1 and TRBJ1-2, with TRBD1 matching over 7 bases. V was clipped by 4 bases and J by 1 base; unmatched bases: 3. This CDR3 has 14 residues. CDR1 and CDR2 from the germline V gene are MGHDK and SYGVNS.